The T cell receptor beta chain under discussion was sequenced for a study of cytomegalovirus exposure and HLA in healthy donors. Germline V gene sequence: CDR1 LNHDA, CDR2 SQIVND (reference sequence). The CDR3 runs to 14 residues. This clone occurred once. A junction boundary mismatches the germline segment, possibly from a read error. The primer mix had 60 Vbeta and 13 Jbeta primers. The repertoire was sequenced with immunoSEQ multiplex PCR; TCRdb's copy has only in-frame clones and lacks some. The repertoire holds more than 30,000 clones, roughly 67% seen once, with around 10% in the top ten. The sequence derives from a man between 40 and 49 years old in good health and CMV-seropositive. This chain joins TRBV19 and TRBJ1-5; 9 bases agree with TRBD1. The sequenced sample consisted of PBMCs. CDR3: CASSVTGGKQPQHF. CDR3 DNA sequence: TGTGCCAGTAGTGTAACAGGGGGCAAGCAGCCCCAGCATTTT.